This T cell receptor beta chain was sequenced in a study of cytomegalovirus exposure and HLA in healthy donors. Whole-study findings and limits: Rare TCR sequences predominated, though certain public TCRs were found in many donors. As a later analysis showed, a missense DCLRE1C variant was linked to trimming of TCR beta V- and J-genes. Reports showed the classifier diagnosing cytomegalovirus status with high specificity and sensitivity.

For this clone: The antigen is not known.

Researchers ran the PCR with 60 Vbeta and 13 Jbeta primers. In the original workflow: Counted up in a later analysis, unique TCR beta chains came to about 83 million, with some 9.9 million shared. Sequencing used immunoSEQ multiplex PCR; TCRdb keeps in-frame clones, though not all of them. From that table come the V and J calls and clone size; the DNA was used to work out D and trimming. The table has some 150,000 clones, around 82% seen once; the top ten hold around 6.6%. The TCR originated in a woman aged 50 to 60 in good health and CMV-seropositive. The sample taken for sequencing was PBMCs.

Here the CDR3 reads CATPGLATDTQYF. CDR3 DNA: TGTGCCACTCCGGGACTAGCAACAGATACGCAGTATTTT. The chain carries TRBV2 and TRBJ2-3; 9 bases line up with TRBD2. Germline V CDR1 and CDR2: SNHLY, FYNNEI. The CDR3 is made up of 13 amino acids. V lost 10 bases, J lost 3 bases, and 5 bases stayed unmatched.